The sequence of this T cell receptor beta chain was determined in a study of beta chain features in type 1 diabetes. Whole-study findings and limits: Moderate yet significant TCRB CDR3 shortening was seen in Type 1 diabetes patients in all four CD4+ subsets.

As for this clone: Antigen specificity is unknown.

Sequencing targeted expressed TCRB transcripts, as all isolated RNA had been reverse transcribed. Clones were sequenced by immunoSEQ multiplex PCR, and TCRdb holds only the in-frame ones, with some missing. This sample has about 390,000 clones, with over 8.5% found just once. The CDR3 consists of 15 residues. V lost 4 bases, J lost 2 bases, and 14 bases lay in between. Germline assignment: CDR1 SGHTA and CDR2 FQGTGA. The sample taken for sequencing was central memory CD4+ T cells from blood. This sequence was found in a man aged 25 to 40 with type 1 diabetes. The chain employs TRBV7-3 and TRBJ2-5, with D perhaps being TRBD1 or TRBD2 (6 bases each). CDR3 amino acids: CASSSNGGRQETQYF. For the CDR3, the DNA is TGTGCCAGCAGCTCTAATGGGGGGCGGCAAGAGACCCAGTACTTC.